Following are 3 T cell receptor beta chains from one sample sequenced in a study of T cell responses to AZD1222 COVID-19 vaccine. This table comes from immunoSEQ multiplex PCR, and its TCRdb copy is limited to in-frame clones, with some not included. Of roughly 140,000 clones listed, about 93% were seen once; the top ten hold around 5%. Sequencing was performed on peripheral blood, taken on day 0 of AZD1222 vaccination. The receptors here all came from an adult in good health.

As DNA, the CDR3 is TGTGCCAGCAGTTACGGGAGGCACCCACAGCATTTT. Protein product: CASSYGRHPQHF. The V call is TRBV6-2 or TRBV6-3, the J call TRBJ1-5; D is unresolved. This CDR3 spans 12 amino acids. Germline V gene sequence: CDR1 MNHEY, CDR2 SVGEGT. Deletions cut 2 bases from V and 13 bases from J, with 12 bases between.

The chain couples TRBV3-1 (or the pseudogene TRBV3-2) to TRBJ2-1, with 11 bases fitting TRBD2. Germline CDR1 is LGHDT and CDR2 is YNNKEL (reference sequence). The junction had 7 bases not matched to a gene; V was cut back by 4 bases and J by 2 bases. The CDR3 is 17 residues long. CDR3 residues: CASSPHLAGGPYNEQFF. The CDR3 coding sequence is TGTGCCAGCAGCCCGCATCTAGCGGGAGGACCCTACAATGAGCAGTTCTTC.

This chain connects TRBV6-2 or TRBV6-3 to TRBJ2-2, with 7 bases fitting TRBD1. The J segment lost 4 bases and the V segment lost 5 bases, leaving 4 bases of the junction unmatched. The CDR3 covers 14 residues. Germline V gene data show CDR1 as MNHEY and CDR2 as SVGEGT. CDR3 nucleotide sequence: TGTGCCAGCAGTCCACAGGGGAGCACCGGGGAGCTGTTTTTT. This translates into CASSPQGSTGELFF.